This is a list of T cell receptor beta chains from one sample in a study of cytomegalovirus exposure and HLA in healthy donors. Assay: immunoSEQ multiplex PCR; the TCRdb copy retains only in-frame clones and omits some. This sample carries 100,000 to 120,000 clones, approximately 86% of them seen once, and the ten largest clones take around 1.9%. The sequenced sample was PBMCs. Every receptor here comes from a man in his forties in good health and CMV-seronegative. The CDR3 runs from the conserved cysteine through the conserved F or W. A D gene is named only where the DNA matches it firmly. The listing skips clone size in some rows; elsewhere it reads once, few, many or a size class.

clone_size	d_call	v_call	j_call	cdr3_aa	cdr3_nt
-	-	TRBV5-6	TRBJ2-4	CASSLEGVAKNIQYF	TGTGCCAGCAGCTTGGAAGGGGTAGCCAAAAACATTCAGTACTTC
few	-	TRBV10-3	TRBJ1-5	CAISVGGAGGTQPQHF	TGTGCCATCAGTGTAGGGGGGGCCGGTGGGACTCAGCCCCAGCATTTT
-	-	TRBV6-1	TRBJ1-2	CASSGRLSLNYGYTF	TGTGCCAGCAGTGGCCGACTAAGCTTAAACTATGGCTACACCTTC
-	-	TRBV5-1	TRBJ2-7	CASSLAQGINEQYF	TGCGCCAGCAGCTTGGCCCAGGGGATTAACGAGCAGTACTTC
-	TRBD2	TRBV19	TRBJ2-4	CASSGGDIQYF	TGTGCCAGCTCTGGGGGGGACATTCAGTACTTC
-	TRBD1	TRBV5-1	TRBJ1-3	CASSLGDRVSGNTIYF	TGCGCCAGCAGCTTGGGGGACAGGGTTTCTGGAAACACCATATATTTT
once	TRBD1	TRBV28	TRBJ1-1	CASSTGGKGNTEAFF	TGTGCCAGCAGCACAGGGGGGAAGGGGAACACTGAAGCTTTCTTT
-	-	TRBV6-1	TRBJ1-3	CASSRDTSSGNTIYF	TGTGCCAGCAGTAGAGACACAAGCTCTGGAAACACCATATATTTT
-	TRBD1	TRBV5-1	TRBJ2-2	CASSFGTGTAGELFF	TGCGCCAGCAGCTTTGGGACAGGGACGGCCGGGGAGCTGTTTTTT
-	TRBD1	TRBV25-1	TRBJ2-5	CASSKGTGNIQETQYF	TGTGCCAGCAGTAAGGGGACAGGGAACATCCAAGAGACCCAGTACTTC
-	-	TRBV19	TRBJ1-2	CASSTTGNYGYTF	TGTGCCAGTAGCACCACAGGGAACTATGGCTACACCTTC
-	-	TRBV18	TRBJ1-3	CASSASAGGRGNTIYF	TGTGCCAGCTCCGCTTCAGCGGGGGGCCGAGGAAACACCATATATTTT
once	TRBD1	TRBV4-3	TRBJ1-6	CASSQGGQGYNSPLHF	TGCGCCAGCAGCCAAGGGGGACAGGGCTATAATTCACCCCTCCACTTT
-	TRBD1	TRBV29-1	TRBJ1-4	CSVEVGDRDEKLFF	TGCAGCGTTGAAGTGGGAGACAGGGACGAAAAACTGTTTTTT
-	-	TRBV30	TRBJ1-1	CAWMQKTEAFF	TGTGCCTGGATGCAGAAAACTGAAGCTTTCTTT
-	-	TRBV6-5	TRBJ1-6	CASSPPVGEGSPLHF	TGTGCCAGCAGTCCCCCCGTGGGGGAGGGTTCACCCCTCCACTTT
-	-	TRBV9	TRBJ1-1	CASSPPGGNTEAFF	TGTGCCAGCAGCCCTCCGGGGGGGAACACTGAAGCTTTCTTT
-	-	TRBV19	TRBJ1-1	CASTLGQWNTEAFF	TGTGCCAGTACCCTTGGACAGTGGAACACTGAAGCTTTCTTT
-	-	TRBV7-3	TRBJ2-2	CASSLQGTGELFF	TGTGCCAGCAGCTTACAGGGAACCGGGGAGCTGTTTTTT
-	TRBD1	TRBV28	TRBJ1-5	CASTPPWTGEAPQHF	TGTGCCAGCACCCCTCCCTGGACAGGGGAGGCGCCCCAGCATTTT
-	TRBD1	TRBV7-9	TRBJ1-3	CASSLKTGAGNTIYF	TGTGCCAGCAGCTTAAAGACAGGGGCTGGAAACACCATATATTTT
-	-	TRBV9	TRBJ2-5	CASSVGVRGETQYF	TGTGCCAGCAGCGTAGGGGTCCGCGGGGAGACCCAGTACTTC
-	TRBD2	TRBV5-1	TRBJ2-5	CASSNLAGGQETQYF	TGCGCCAGCAGCAATCTAGCGGGGGGGCAAGAGACCCAGTACTTC
-	TRBD2	TRBV5-1	TRBJ2-1	CASSFGGGHNEQFF	TGCGCCAGCAGCTTTGGCGGGGGGCACAATGAGCAGTTCTTC
-	TRBD1	TRBV27	TRBJ1-2	CASSPLDRGHGYTF	TGTGCCAGCAGTCCCCTGGACAGGGGGCATGGCTACACCTTC
-	TRBD1	TRBV6-6	TRBJ1-5	CASSYGGTGLGQPQHF	TGTGCCAGCAGTTATGGTGGGACAGGGTTAGGACAGCCCCAGCATTTT
once	-	TRBV28	TRBJ1-6	CASRAPYSPLHF	TGTGCCAGCAGAGCTCCTTACTCACCCCTCCACTTT
-	TRBD2	TRBV6-4	TRBJ2-1	CASSVLAGANYNEQFF	TGTGCCAGCAGTGTCCTAGCGGGGGCAAACTACAATGAGCAGTTCTTC
-	TRBD2	TRBV6-1	TRBJ2-5	CASSLSGSRQETQYF	TGTGCCAGCAGCCTAAGCGGGAGTCGTCAAGAGACCCAGTACTTC
-	-	TRBV7-2	TRBJ1-5	CASSLDLGAISNQPQHF	TGTGCCAGCAGCTTAGATTTGGGGGCGATTAGCAATCAGCCCCAGCATTTT
-	-	TRBV6-1	TRBJ1-2	CASNRLPGGYTF	TGTGCCAGCAATAGGCTTCCGGGGGGCTACACCTTC
-	-	TRBV30	TRBJ1-1	CAWGEDSWTEAFF	TGTGCCTGGGGAGAGGACAGCTGGACTGAAGCTTTCTTT
-	-	TRBV14	TRBJ1-5	CASSPSGPRGQPQHF	TGTGCCAGCAGCCCCTCCGGCCCACGGGGTCAGCCCCAGCATTTT
-	-	TRBV2	TRBJ1-4	CASSVREKLFF	TGTGCCAGCAGTGTGAGGGAAAAACTGTTTTTT
-	-	TRBV5-1	TRBJ2-2	CASSARAAGTGELFF	TGCGCCAGCAGCGCCCGGGCCGCGGGCACCGGGGAGCTGTTTTTT
-	TRBD1	TRBV4-2	TRBJ2-1	CASSRQGIEGYNEQFF	TGTGCCAGCAGCCGACAGGGGATAGAGGGCTACAATGAGCAGTTCTTC
once	-	TRBV28	TRBJ1-2	CASRPGGVGYTF	TGTGCCAGCCGCCCGGGGGGGGTAGGCTACACCTTC
-	TRBD2	TRBV9	TRBJ2-5	CASSVERGGSQETQYF	TGTGCCAGCAGCGTAGAACGGGGGGGCAGTCAAGAGACCCAGTACTTC
-	-	TRBV29-1	TRBJ2-1	CSATADSYNEQFF	TGCAGCGCTACCGCGGACAGTTACAATGAGCAGTTCTTC
-	TRBD1	TRBV5-1	TRBJ2-6	CASSSGQGNSPGANVLTF	TGCGCCAGCAGCTCCGGACAGGGTAATTCCCCTGGGGCCAACGTCCTGACTTTC
-	TRBD1	TRBV7-2	TRBJ2-6	CASSDRVLGANVLTF	TGTGCCAGCAGCGACAGGGTACTCGGGGCCAACGTCCTGACTTTC
-	TRBD1	TRBV6-6	TRBJ1-1	CASGRGPTEAFF	TGTGCCAGCGGAAGGGGGCCCACTGAAGCTTTCTTT
-	TRBD1	TRBV7-8	TRBJ1-2	CASSPDRGQGGYTF	TGTGCCAGCAGTCCTGACAGGGGGCAGGGTGGCTACACCTTC
few	-	TRBV6-1	TRBJ2-5	CASSDQGRAAQYF	TGTGCCAGCAGTGATCAGGGCCGGGCGGCCCAGTACTTC
few	-	TRBV5-1	TRBJ2-7	CASSLVRGYEQYF	TGCGCCAGCAGCTTGGTTAGGGGTTACGAGCAGTACTTC
-	-	TRBV28	TRBJ1-1	CASSLSGASMNTEAFF	TGTGCCAGCAGTTTATCAGGGGCAAGCATGAACACTGAAGCTTTCTTT